This TCR beta chain emerged from a study of early T cells in non-severe SARS-CoV-2 infection. Per the germline V gene, CDR1 is MGHRA and CDR2 is YSYEKL. V was cut by 4 bases and J by 4 bases, with 19 bases left in between. The CDR3 consists of 16 residues. Separate cDNA molecules each had unique molecular identifiers attached to them. One entry per CDR3 protein results from TCRdb running MiXCR on the 5' RACE reads. This sample yields approximately 110,000 distinct CDR3 sequences, of which 14% to 15% are seen a single time; just over 20% belongs to the top ten. The sequence was obtained from an adult who was a healthcare worker with PCR-confirmed SARS-CoV-2 infection or an uninfected control (not recorded which). V and J are TRBV4-1 and TRBJ1-1; a weak D match, TRBD1 (5 bases). The sequenced sample consisted of whole blood. The CDR3 protein is CASSLPGGGKGTEAFF. CDR3 nucleotide sequence: TGCGCCAGCAGCCTCCCCGGGGGAGGGAAGGGCACTGAAGCTTTCTTT.